Listed here are 5 T cell receptor beta chains from one sample, sequenced in a study of blood T cell repertoires in COVID-19. Using immunoSEQ multiplex PCR, the repertoire was profiled, and TCRdb retains in-frame clones only, with some absent. The sample includes tens of thousands of clones, 77% of them seen just once. Sequencing input: peripheral blood. Source of these receptors: a woman in her 70s with acute or convalescent COVID-19.

The chain employs TRBV18 and TRBJ1-1; perhaps TRBD1 as D (5 bases). V was cut by 4 bases and J by 8 bases, with 20 bases left in between. CDR1 KGHSH and CDR2 LQKENI come from the germline V gene. CDR3 size: 15 residues. The DNA for the CDR3 is TGTGCCAGCTCACTAGCTGTTCGTGGGGGGACCGAAGCTTTCTTT. This encodes CASSLAVRGGTEAFF.

This chain uses TRBV5-4 with TRBJ1-3, with D possibly being TRBD1 (6 bases). There are 15 residues in the CDR3. The V gene lost 5 bases and the J gene lost 4 bases, with 16 bases spanning the gap. CDR1 and CDR2 from the germline V gene are SGHNT and YYREEE (reference sequence). The CDR3, as DNA: TGTGCCAGCAGATCCCAGGGGACGAACGGAAACACCATATATTTT. Its protein is CASRSQGTNGNTIYF.

The chain recombines TRBV29-1 with TRBJ2-7; TRBD1 is a possible D gene (6 bases). Germline V lookup: CDR1 SQVTM, CDR2 ANQGSEA. This CDR3 has 12 amino acids. V was cut by 3 bases and J by 8 bases, with 14 bases left in between. CDR3 region: CSVDLDRRKQYF. In nucleotides, the CDR3 is TGCAGCGTTGATTTGGACAGACGTAAGCAGTACTTC.

This clone has a handful of counts. V gene TRBV28 combines with J gene TRBJ1-3; 9 nucleotides line up with TRBD1. With V trimmed by 4 bases and J by 7 bases, 8 bases remained unmatched. Germline CDR1 MDHEN, CDR2 SYDVKM. The CDR3 spans 15 residues. The CDR3 loop reads CASSSEDRGRNTIYF. The CDR3 DNA reads as TGTGCCAGCAGTTCCGAGGACAGGGGAAGGAACACCATATATTTT.

The genes are TRBV12-3 or TRBV12-4 and TRBJ2-3; 7 bases agree with TRBD2. The junction had 4 bases not matched to a gene; V was cut back by 6 bases and J by 7 bases. The CDR3 is 12 amino acids. In nucleotides, the CDR3 is TGTGCCAGCAGCCGGGGGGAGAATACGCAGTATTTT. This sequence encodes CASSRGENTQYF.